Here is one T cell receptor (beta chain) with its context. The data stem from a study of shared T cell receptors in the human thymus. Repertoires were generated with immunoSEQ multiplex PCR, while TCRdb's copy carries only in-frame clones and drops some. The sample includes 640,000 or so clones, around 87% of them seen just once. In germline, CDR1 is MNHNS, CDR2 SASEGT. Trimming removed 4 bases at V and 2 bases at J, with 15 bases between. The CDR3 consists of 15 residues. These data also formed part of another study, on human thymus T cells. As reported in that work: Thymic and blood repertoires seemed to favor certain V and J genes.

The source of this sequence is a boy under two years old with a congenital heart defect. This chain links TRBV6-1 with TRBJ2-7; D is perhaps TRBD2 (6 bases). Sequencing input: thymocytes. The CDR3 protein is CASSGLARSPYEQYF. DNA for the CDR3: TGTGCCAGCAGTGGCCTAGCGCGGTCGCCCTACGAGCAGTACTTC.